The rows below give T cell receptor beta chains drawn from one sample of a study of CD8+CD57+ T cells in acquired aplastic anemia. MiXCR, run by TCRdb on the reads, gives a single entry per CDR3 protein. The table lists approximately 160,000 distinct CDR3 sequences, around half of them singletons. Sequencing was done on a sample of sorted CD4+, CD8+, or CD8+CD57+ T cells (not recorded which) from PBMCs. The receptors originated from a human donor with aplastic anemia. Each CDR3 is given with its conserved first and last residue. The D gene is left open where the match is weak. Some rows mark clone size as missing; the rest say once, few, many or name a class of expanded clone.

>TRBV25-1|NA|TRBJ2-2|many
TGTGCCAGCAGTGAGACGGCCACCGGGGAGCTGTTTTTT
CASSETATGELFF
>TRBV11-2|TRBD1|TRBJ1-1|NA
TGTGCCAGCAGCTGGACAGGGCCGAACACTGAAGCTTTCTTT
CASSWTGPNTEAFF
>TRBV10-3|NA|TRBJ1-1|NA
TGTGCCTTCGAGGGGGAGGGGGCTGAAGCTTTCTTT
CAFEGEGAEAFF
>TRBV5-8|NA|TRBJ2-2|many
TGTGCCAGCAGCTTGGAACTAGCGAACACCGGGGAGCTGTTTTTT
CASSLELANTGELFF
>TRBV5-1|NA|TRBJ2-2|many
TGCGCCAGCTTGCCAGGGGACACATCCGCCGGGGAGCTGTTTTTT
CASLPGDTSAGELFF
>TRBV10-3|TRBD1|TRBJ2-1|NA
TGTGCCATCAGTGCCGGGACAGGGGACAATGAGCAGTTCTTC
CAISAGTGDNEQFF
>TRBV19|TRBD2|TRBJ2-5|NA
TGTGCCAGTAGTGCGACTAGCGGGAGTTGGCAGACCCAGTACTTC
CASSATSGSWQTQYF
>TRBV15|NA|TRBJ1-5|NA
TGTGCCACCAGCAGAGAGAATCAGCCCCAGCATTTT
CATSRENQPQHF
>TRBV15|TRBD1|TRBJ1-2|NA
TGTGCCACCAGCCCGGGACAGGGGACTGGCTACACCTTC
CATSPGQGTGYTF
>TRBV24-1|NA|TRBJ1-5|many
TGTGCCACCAGTAGGACAGTGAATCAGCCCCAGCATTTT
CATSRTVNQPQHF
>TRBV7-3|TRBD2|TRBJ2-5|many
TGTGCCAGCAGCTTGGCGGGGGGGCTAGGAGAGACCCAGTACTTC
CASSLAGGLGETQYF
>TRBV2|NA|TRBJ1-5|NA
TGTGCCAGCAGGGGGGATTGGGCAGGGGAGGGGAATCAGCCCCAGCATTTT
CASRGDWAGEGNQPQHF
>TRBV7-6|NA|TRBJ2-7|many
TGTGCCAGCAGCAAACCGGGCTCCTGGGAGCAGTACTTC
CASSKPGSWEQYF
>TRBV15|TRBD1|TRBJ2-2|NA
TGTGCCATCAGCAGAGGACAGGGGGCAGACACCGGGGAGCTGTCTTTT
CAISRGQGADTGELSF
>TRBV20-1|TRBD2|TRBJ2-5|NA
TGCAGTGCTAGAGTGGCTAGCGGGAGGGACCAAGAGACCCAGTACTTC
CSARVASGRDQETQYF
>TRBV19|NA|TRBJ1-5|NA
TGTGCCAGTAGTATGAGGGGCAGCTATCAGCCCCAGCATTTT
CASSMRGSYQPQHF
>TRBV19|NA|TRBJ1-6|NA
TGTGCCAGTAGTACACGGCCTAATCCACCCCTCCACTTT
CASSTRPNPPLHF
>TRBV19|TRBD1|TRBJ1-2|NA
TGTGCCAGTACCTTTAAGGGACAGCCCCAGGATGGCTACACCTTC
CASTFKGQPQDGYTF
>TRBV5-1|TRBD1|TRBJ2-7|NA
TGCGCCAGCGGCCCACACGGGACAGGAACCTACGAGCAGTACTTC
CASGPHGTGTYEQYF
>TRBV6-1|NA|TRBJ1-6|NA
TGTGCCAGCACACGGGAGGTCGATTCACCCCTCCACTTT
CASTREVDSPLHF
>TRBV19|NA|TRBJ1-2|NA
TGTGCCAGTAGTATGGGTTATGGCTACACCTTC
CASSMGYGYTF
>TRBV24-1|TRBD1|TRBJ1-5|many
TGTGCCACCAGTGGAAGGACAGGGGGCGGCAATCAGCCCCAGCATTTT
CATSGRTGGGNQPQHF
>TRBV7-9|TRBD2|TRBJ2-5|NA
TGTGCCAGCAGCCCCATGACTAGCAGGGAGACCCAGTACTTC
CASSPMTSRETQYF
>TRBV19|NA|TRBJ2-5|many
TGTGCCAGTAGTATTCGGGCCGTACAAGAGACCCAGTACTTC
CASSIRAVQETQYF
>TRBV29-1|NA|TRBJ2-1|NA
TGCAGCGTCAGCGGGTTTGATGAGCAGTTCTTC
CSVSGFDEQFF
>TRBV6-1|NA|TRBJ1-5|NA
TGTGCCAGCAACGCATTTCCCGGGACACTTATTAGCAATCAGCCCCAGCATTTT
CASNAFPGTLISNQPQHF
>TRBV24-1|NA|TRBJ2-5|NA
TGTGCCACCAGTGACCCCTCGGAGACCCAGTACTTC
CATSDPSETQYF
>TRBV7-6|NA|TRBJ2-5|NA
TGTGCCAGCAGCTTAACGGGTTCGGAGACCCAGTACTTC
CASSLTGSETQYF
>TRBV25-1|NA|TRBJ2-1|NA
TGTGCCAGCACCCGTGCTAGGGGGGGCGGTAATGAGCAGTTCTTC
CASTRARGGGNEQFF
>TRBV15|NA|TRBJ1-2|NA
TGTGCCACCAGCTCGCAGGGTGGCGATGGCTACACCTTC
CATSSQGGDGYTF
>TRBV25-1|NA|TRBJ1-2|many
TGTGCCAGCAAACCTGACAGCTCGCTCGATGGCTACACCTTC
CASKPDSSLDGYTF
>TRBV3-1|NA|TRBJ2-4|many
TGTGCCAGCAGCCAAGATCGGGACATTCAGTACTTC
CASSQDRDIQYF
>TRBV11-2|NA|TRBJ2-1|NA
TGTGCCAGCAGCCTCGGGTCTAGCTCCTACAATGAGCAGTTCTTC
CASSLGSSSYNEQFF
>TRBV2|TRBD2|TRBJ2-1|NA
TGTGCCAGCAGAGGGACTAGCGGGGGGTACAATGAGCAGTTCTTC
CASRGTSGGYNEQFF
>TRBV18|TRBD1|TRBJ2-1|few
TGTGCCAGCTCACCCCTAAGGGGGCTCGATGAGCAGTTCTTC
CASSPLRGLDEQFF
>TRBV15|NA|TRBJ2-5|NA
TGTGCCACCAGCAGAGGGGGGGCCGGGGAGACCCAGTACTTC
CATSRGGAGETQYF
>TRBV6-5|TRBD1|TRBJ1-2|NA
TGTGCCAGCAGTTATGACAGGGAATATGGCTACACCTTC
CASSYDREYGYTF
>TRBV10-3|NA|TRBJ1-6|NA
TGCGCCATCAGTGAGGTTAATTCACCCCTCCACTTT
CAISEVNSPLHF
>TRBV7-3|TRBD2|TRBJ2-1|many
TGTGCCAGCAGCTCCGACTCAGCGGGGGGCTACAATGAGCAGTTCTTC
CASSSDSAGGYNEQFF
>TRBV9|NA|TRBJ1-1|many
TGTGCCAGCAGCGTAGCTTCCCCCGGTGGGAACACTGAAGCTTTCTTT
CASSVASPGGNTEAFF
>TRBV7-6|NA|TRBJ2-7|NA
TGTGCCAGCAGCTTAGCCTTCAGGTACGAGCAGTACTTC
CASSLAFRYEQYF